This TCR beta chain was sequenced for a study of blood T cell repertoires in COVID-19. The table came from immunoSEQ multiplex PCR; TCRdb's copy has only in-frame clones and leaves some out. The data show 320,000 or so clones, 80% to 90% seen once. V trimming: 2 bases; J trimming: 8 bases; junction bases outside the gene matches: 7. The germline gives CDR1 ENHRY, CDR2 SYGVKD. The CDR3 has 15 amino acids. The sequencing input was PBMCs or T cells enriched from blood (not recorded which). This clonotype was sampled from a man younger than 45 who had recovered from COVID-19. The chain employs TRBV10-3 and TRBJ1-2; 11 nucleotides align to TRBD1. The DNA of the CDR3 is TGTGCCATCAGTGAGGGGACAGGGGGTTCTTGGGGCTACACCTTC. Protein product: CAISEGTGGSWGYTF.